Each of the 3 T cell receptor beta chains below was sequenced from the same sample in a study of response to subunit inactivated influenza vaccine. TCRdb itself ran the RT-PCR reads through MiXCR, one entry per CDR3 protein. The top ten hold about a tenth of the sample, which has more than 600,000 distinct CDR3 sequences, around a sixth seen once. The sequencing used PBMCs from blood, collected 4 to 6 days after vaccination. Source of these receptors: a man between 45 and 60 years old who received an inactivated influenza vaccine.

The rearrangement uses TRBV20-1 and TRBJ1-1, with D unresolved. The CDR3 contains 12 residues. Per the germline V gene, CDR1 is DFQATT and CDR2 is SNEGSKA (reference sequence). The V and J ends lost 1 base and 7 bases respectively, with 10 bases between them. CDR3 DNA sequence: TGCAGTGCTAGAGCCTACAGAAATGAAGCTTTCTTT. Its protein product is CSARAYRNEAFF.

The CDR3 protein is CASSLTDRGPQYF. The DNA for the CDR3 is TGTGCCAGCAGCCTTACTGACAGGGGCCCGCAGTACTTC. The chain combines TRBV27 with TRBJ2-7; 8 nucleotides line up with TRBD1. The CDR3 spans 13 residues. J gave up 9 bases and V 6 bases, and 10 bases lay outside the gene matches. Germline values: CDR1 MNHEY, CDR2 SMNVEV (reference sequence).

The gene calls are TRBV10-3 and TRBJ2-1, with D hard to call. Germline V gene sequence: CDR1 ENHRY, CDR2 SYGVKD. This CDR3 is built from 13 residues. V lost 3 bases, J lost 8 bases, and 11 bases lay in between. CDR3 DNA: TGTGCCATCAGTGACAGCACCGTCGATGAGCAGTTCTTC. Amino acids: CAISDSTVDEQFF.